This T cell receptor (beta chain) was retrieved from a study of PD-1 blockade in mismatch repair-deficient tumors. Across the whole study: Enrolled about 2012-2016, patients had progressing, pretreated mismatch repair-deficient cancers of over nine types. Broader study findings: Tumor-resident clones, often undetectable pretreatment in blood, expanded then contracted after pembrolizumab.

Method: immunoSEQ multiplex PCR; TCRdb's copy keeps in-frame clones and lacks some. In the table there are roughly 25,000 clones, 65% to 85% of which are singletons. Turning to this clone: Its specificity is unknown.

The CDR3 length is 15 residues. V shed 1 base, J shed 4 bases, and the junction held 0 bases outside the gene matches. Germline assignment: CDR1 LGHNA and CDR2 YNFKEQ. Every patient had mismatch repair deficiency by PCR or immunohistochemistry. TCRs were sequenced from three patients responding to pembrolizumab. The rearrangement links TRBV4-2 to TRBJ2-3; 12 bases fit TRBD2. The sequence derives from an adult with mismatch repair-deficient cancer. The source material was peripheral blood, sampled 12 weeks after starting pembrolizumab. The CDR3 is CASSQGLAGADTQYF. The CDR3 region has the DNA TGTGCCAGCAGCCAAGGACTAGCGGGAGCAGATACGCAGTATTTT.